This TCR beta chain was observed in a study of blood T cell repertoires in COVID-19. CDR3 length: 15 amino acids. Per the germline V gene, CDR1 is DFQATT and CDR2 is SNEGSKA (reference sequence). Trimming took 3 bases from V and 1 from J, leaving 12 bases between them. Measured with immunoSEQ multiplex PCR; TCRdb has only the in-frame clones, and not every one. The sample includes under 200,000 clones, about 88% of them seen just once. The receptor was derived from a man between 65 and 85 years old with active or convalescent COVID-19. What was sequenced was peripheral blood. This chain connects TRBV20-1 to TRBJ1-4, with D possibly matching TRBD1 (6 bases). CDR3 DNA: TGCAGTGCTAGTCTGGGACACCTAACTAATGAAAAACTGTTTTTT. This translates into CSASLGHLTNEKLFF.